These 30 T cell receptor beta chains were sequenced from one sample in a study of regulatory T cells in long-lasting Graves disease. CDR3-region Arm-PCR and iRepertoire HTBI primers produced the TCR beta libraries. TCRdb recomputed calls from the multiplex PCR reads with MiXCR, one row per CDR3 protein. The sample lists hundreds of thousands of distinct CDR3 sequences; around 15% were seen once. This sample's time point: newly diagnosed GD, antithyroid drugs for less than 3 months. Researchers made the TCR library from RNA that was extracted from PBMCs. The sample was also linked to a second study, of T cells in Graves' hyperthyroidism and ophthalmopathy.

The sample here was peripheral blood mononuclear cells (PBMCs), taken at new diagnosis, from a patient treated with antithyroid drugs. Receptors were obtained from a man between 40 and 49 years old with Graves disease.

This clonotype was recorded at least ten times. This sequence joins TRBV4-2 and TRBJ2-5; D is uncertain. The CDR3 runs to 15 residues. Trimming left V 1 base short and J 4 bases short, with 13 bases between. Germline V gene sequence: CDR1 LGHNA, CDR2 YNFKEQ. CDR3 DNA sequence: TGTGCCAGCAGCCAAGCGAACAGATTGGGAGAGACCCAGTACTTC. Amino acids: CASSQANRLGETQYF.

This clonotype was seen ten or more times. V usage is TRBV7-2 and J usage is TRBJ2-3; D possibly matches TRBD1 or TRBD2 (5 bases each). Deletions cut 6 bases from V and 6 bases from J, with 19 bases between. Germline CDR1 is SGHTA and CDR2 is FQGNSA. The CDR3 loop spans 15 amino acids. This chain's CDR3 is CASSSDWGSSDTQYF. The CDR3 DNA follows: TGTGCCAGCAGTTCGGACTGGGGCAGCAGTGATACGCAGTATTTT.

Ten or more counts support this clonotype. The chain joins TRBV5-1 to TRBJ2-7, with 9 bases lining up with TRBD1. The CDR3 has 14 residues. CDR1 SGHRS and CDR2 YFSETQ come from the germline V gene. J gave up 0 bases and V 4 bases, and 2 bases lay outside the gene matches. The CDR3 protein is CASSGTGTSYEQYF. In DNA form, the CDR3 reads TGCGCCAGCAGCGGGACAGGGACCTCCTACGAGCAGTACTTC.

This clonotype came up many times. The chain recombines TRBV24-1 with TRBJ2-3, with 8 nucleotides matching TRBD1. The CDR3 is 17 residues long. Germline values: CDR1 KGHDR, CDR2 SFDVKD. V trimming: 4 bases; J trimming: 1 base; junction bases outside the gene matches: 9. The CDR3 here is CATSETGDPFGTDTQYF. The CDR3 region has the DNA TGTGCCACCAGTGAGACAGGGGACCCCTTTGGCACAGATACGCAGTATTTT.

The chain links TRBV19 to TRBJ1-5; D is unresolved. Germline V gene data show CDR1 as LNHDA and CDR2 as SQIVND (reference sequence). This CDR3 comprises 14 residues. Between the trimmed V and J ends, which lost 6 bases and 7 bases, there was a span of 16 bases. The CDR3 bases are TGTGCCAGTAGGAGCGAACAGCGCCTGCAGCCCCAGCATTTT. Residues: CASRSEQRLQPQHF. Full variable domain (missing parts from reference TRBV19 and TRBJ1-5): DGGITQSPKYLFRKEGQNVTLSCEQNLNHDAMYWYRQDPGQGLRLIYYSQIVNDFQKGDIAEGYSVSREKKESFPLTVTSAQKNPTAFYLCASRSEQRLQPQHFGDGTRLSIL.

This clonotype was observed a few times. The chain recombines TRBV7-9 with TRBJ1-6; the D is unclear. The germline CDR1 and CDR2 sequences are SEHNR and FQNEAQ (reference sequence). This CDR3 is 13 amino acids long. V lost 9 bases to trimming and J lost 7 bases, with 13 bases between them. The CDR3 sequence: CASQREVNSPLHF. As DNA, the CDR3 is TGTGCCAGTCAGAGAGAAGTGAATTCACCCCTCCACTTT. Full variable domain (remainder filled in from reference TRBV7-9 and TRBJ1-6): DTGVSQNPRHKITKRGQNVTFRCDPISEHNRLYWYRQTLGQGPEFLTYFQNEAQLEKSRLLSDRFSAERPKGSFSTLEIQRTEQGDSAMYLCASQREVNSPLHFGNGTRLTVT.

This clonotype was detected ten times or more. The chain links TRBV10-2 to TRBJ2-7; D perhaps matches TRBD1 (6 bases). Trimming cost V 4 bases and J 6 bases, with 7 bases left between them. Per germline, CDR1 WSHSY and CDR2 SAAADI. This CDR3 region has 11 residues. CDR3 bases: TGCGCCAGCAGTGCCAGGGGCGAGCAGTACTTC. It specifies CASSARGEQYF.

This clonotype showed up many times. The rearrangement uses TRBV2 and TRBJ2-3, with a tentative D call TRBD1 (5 bases). The germline CDR1 and CDR2 sequences are SNHLY and FYNNEI. The CDR3 length is 13 residues. V shed 5 bases and J shed 5 bases, with 11 bases lying between them. CDR3 protein: CASSLTRGDTQYF. The CDR3, as DNA: TGTGCCAGCAGTCTAACAAGGGGAGATACGCAGTATTTT.

This clonotype was detected many times. V usage is TRBV15 and J usage is TRBJ1-5; maybe TRBD1 (6 bases). The CDR3 is made up of 17 amino acids. Germline V CDR1 and CDR2: LNHNV, YYDKDF (reference sequence). V lost 4 bases, J lost 6 bases, and 22 bases lay in between. CDR3 coding DNA: TGTGCCACCAGCAACCTACGACGGGCAGGGGTTGGTCAGCCCCAGCATTTT. This gives the protein CATSNLRRAGVGQPQHF. The full variable domain, its missing parts supplied by reference TRBV15 and TRBJ1-5, is DAMVIQNPRYQVTQFGKPVTLSCSQTLNHNVMYWYQQKSSQAPKLLFHYYDKDFNNEADTPDNFQSRRPNTSFCFLDIRSPGLGDTAMYLCATSNLRRAGVGQPQHFGDGTRLSIL.

This clonotype occurred a few times. The J gene is TRBJ2-2, the V gene TRBV6-9; possibly TRBD2 for D (5 bases). This CDR3 is 12 amino acids long. Germline lookup yields CDR1 MNHGY and CDR2 SVAAGI. The V gene lost 4 bases and the J gene lost 7 bases, with 7 bases spanning the gap. CDR3 sequence: CASSWAGGELFF. The CDR3 DNA sequence: TGTGCCAGCAGTTGGGCGGGCGGGGAGCTGTTTTTT.

This clonotype was detected a few times. This chain joins TRBV5-1 and TRBJ2-5; 12 bases are a match to TRBD1. Losses at the gene ends were 3 bases for V and 0 bases for J; bases not matched to a gene: 3. This CDR3 is 16 amino acids long. Looked up from germline, CDR1 is SGHRS and CDR2 is YFSETQ. CDR3 DNA sequence: TGCGCCAGCAGCTCGGGGACAGGGGGCAACCAAGAGACCCAGTACTTC. Its translation: CASSSGTGGNQETQYF. Combining the CDR3 with reference TRBV5-1 and TRBJ2-5 gives the whole variable domain KAGVTQTPRYLIKTRGQQVTLSCSPISGHRSVSWYQQTPGQGLQFLFEYFSETQRNKGNFPGRFSGRQFSNSRSEMNVSTLELGDSALYLCASSSGTGGNQETQYFGPGTRLLVL.

This clonotype was detected many times. The chain is built from TRBV7-9 and TRBJ2-1; 7 positions match TRBD1. This CDR3 contains 15 residues. The germline V gene has CDR1 SEHNR and CDR2 FQNEAQ (reference sequence). V was clipped by 5 bases and J by 4 bases; unmatched bases: 8. This CDR3 is CASSPTGQPYNEQFF. The CDR3 DNA follows: TGTGCCAGCAGCCCAACGGGACAGCCGTACAATGAGCAGTTCTTC.

The chain employs TRBV4-1 and TRBJ1-2; D is perhaps TRBD1 (6 bases). Trimming took 0 bases from V and 4 from J, leaving 12 bases between them. The germline gives CDR1 MGHRA, CDR2 YSYEKL. The CDR3 contains 15 residues. CDR3 nucleotides: TGCGCCAGCAGCCAAGATTCCAGGGGTATCTATGGCTACACCTTC. Translating it yields CASSQDSRGIYGYTF.

In this sample, this clonotype turned up many times. The rearrangement uses TRBV3-1 and TRBJ2-7; 9 positions agree with TRBD1. The CDR3 loop spans 15 amino acids. Germline CDR1 LGHDT, CDR2 YNNKEL (reference sequence). The V gene end was trimmed by 4 bases and the J gene end by 2 bases; junction bases not matched to a gene: 6. The chain's CDR3 is CASSPPGDRAYEQYF. The CDR3 nucleotides read TGTGCCAGCAGCCCCCCGGGGGACAGGGCCTACGAGCAGTACTTC.

This clonotype has a count of ten or more. The J gene is TRBJ2-5, the V gene TRBV30; the match to TRBD2 covers 7 bases. Germline lookup yields CDR1 GTSNPN and CDR2 SVGIG (reference sequence). The CDR3 covers 13 residues. The trim removed 8 bases at V and 7 bases at J, leaving 13 bases unmatched. The chain's CDR3 is CAGQVGGVATQYF. CDR3 nucleotide sequence: TGTGCCGGTCAGGTGGGGGGGGTGGCGACCCAGTACTTC. The complete variable domain, with remaining parts taken from reference TRBV30 and TRBJ2-5, reads SQTIHQWPATLVQPVGSPLSLECTVEGTSNPNLYWYRQAAGRGLQLLFYSVGIGQISSEVPQNLSASRPQDRQFILSSKKLLLSDSGFYLCAGQVGGVATQYFGPGTRLLVL.

This clonotype was counted at least ten times. The rearrangement uses TRBV3-1 and TRBJ2-1; 13 nucleotides agree with TRBD2. V was pared by 4 bases and J by 6 bases, with 9 bases of the junction left unmatched. The germline CDR1 and CDR2 sequences are LGHDT and YNNKEL (reference sequence). There are 17 residues in the CDR3. This CDR3 is CASSPYRTSGGANEQFF. For the CDR3, the DNA is TGTGCCAGCAGCCCTTACCGAACTAGCGGGGGGGCCAATGAGCAGTTCTTC.

This clonotype was detected many times. This chain uses TRBV18 with TRBJ1-2, with D possibly TRBD1 on 5 matching bases. Germline V CDR1 and CDR2: KGHSH, LQKENI. Trimming took off 4 bases at V and 6 bases at J, with 18 bases between the two ends. This CDR3 spans 15 amino acids. The CDR3 sequence: CASSRTTGGADGYTF. CDR3 bases: TGTGCCAGCTCACGTACCACGGGGGGTGCCGATGGCTACACCTTC.

Comment on this clonotype: A single base separates this from a much larger clone, so it may be a read error. The chain uses TRBV6-2 or TRBV6-3 and TRBJ2-2; 10 nucleotides agree with TRBD1. Trimming took 2 bases from V and 4 from J; bases not matched to a gene: 7. Per germline, CDR1 MNHEY and CDR2 SVGEGT. The CDR3 spans 17 residues. CDR3 in DNA: TGTGCCAGCAGTTACGGCCTGGGACAGGGGACCACCGGGGAGCTGTTTTTT. Translation gives CASSYGLGQGTTGELFF.

This clonotype was seen at least ten times. The chain carries TRBV20-1 and TRBJ2-1; 10 bases match TRBD2. Germline CDR1 is DFQATT and CDR2 is SNEGSKA (reference sequence). J lost 2 bases, V lost 6 bases, and 13 bases had no gene match. The CDR3 sequence is 17 residues long. CDR3 DNA: TGCAGTGCCCGCGTCGTGGTAGCGGGGGGACCCTACAATGAGCAGTTCTTC. Protein sequence: CSARVVVAGGPYNEQFF.

This clonotype was detected ten times or more. The chain links TRBV28 to TRBJ2-5; possibly TRBD1 or TRBD2 for D (5 bases each). Germline assignment: CDR1 MDHEN and CDR2 SYDVKM. The CDR3 has 15 amino acids. Trimming took 2 bases from V and 5 from J, leaving 15 bases between them. This CDR3 is CASSLGGNVVETQYF. The CDR3 nucleotides read TGTGCCAGCAGTTTAGGGGGTAATGTTGTTGAGACCCAGTACTTC.

This clonotype was seen a few times. V usage is TRBV2 and J usage is TRBJ1-4, with 9 bases lining up with TRBD1. The CDR3 extends over 14 amino acids. Trimming removed 4 bases from V and 3 bases from J; junction bases left unmatched: 0. Germline CDR1 reads SNHLY; CDR2 reads FYNNEI. CDR3 loop: CASSGTGANEKLFF. CDR3 DNA sequence: TGTGCCAGCAGTGGGACAGGGGCTAATGAAAAACTGTTTTTT.

This clonotype occurred many times. The genes are TRBV5-6 and TRBJ2-7, with D hard to call. The CDR3 is 13 residues long. Germline V lookup: CDR1 SGHDT, CDR2 YYEEEE. V was cut by 1 base and J by 3 bases, with 8 bases left in between. This chain's CDR3 is CASSLQFVYEQYF. The CDR3 bases are TGTGCCAGCAGCTTGCAGTTTGTCTACGAGCAGTACTTC.

The sample holds a few counts of this clonotype. The chain uses TRBV30 and TRBJ2-5; 11 positions match TRBD1. V shed 5 bases, J shed 9 bases, and the junction held 11 bases outside the gene matches. The CDR3 is 14 residues long. Germline loops: CDR1 GTSNPN, CDR2 SVGIG (reference sequence). The CDR3 nucleotides read TGTGCCTGGGCGGGGACAGGGGGTTGGGAGGCCCAGTACTTC. It codes for CAWAGTGGWEAQYF.

This clonotype was seen at least ten times. This chain links TRBV6-2 or TRBV6-3 with TRBJ2-5; D may correspond to TRBD1 or TRBD2 (5 bases each). Trimming shortened V by 6 bases and J by 6 bases, and 17 bases separated the two germline ends. CDR1 and CDR2 (germline): MNHEY, SVGEGT. The length of the CDR3 is 14 residues. The CDR3 is CASRLGGVEQTQYF. The CDR3, as DNA: TGTGCCAGCAGGCTTGGGGGAGTGGAGCAGACCCAGTACTTC.

This clonotype was counted only a few times. The chain employs TRBV5-1 and TRBJ1-1; D perhaps matches TRBD1 (6 bases). V gave up 0 bases and J gave up 4 bases, with 13 bases separating them. This CDR3 has 15 amino acids. CDR1 and CDR2 from the germline V gene are SGHRS and YFSETQ. The CDR3 sequence is CASSLARGPVTEAFF. In nucleotides, the CDR3 is TGCGCCAGCAGCTTGGCCAGGGGCCCGGTCACTGAAGCTTTCTTT. Variable domain in full (rest from reference TRBV5-1 and TRBJ1-1): KAGVTQTPRYLIKTRGQQVTLSCSPISGHRSVSWYQQTPGQGLQFLFEYFSETQRNKGNFPGRFSGRQFSNSRSEMNVSTLELGDSALYLCASSLARGPVTEAFFGQGTRLTVV.

This clonotype was recorded many times. The chain carries TRBV5-1 and TRBJ2-7; 15 bases fit TRBD2. The CDR3 totals 18 residues. The germline gives CDR1 SGHRS, CDR2 YFSETQ. Trimming cost V 0 bases and J 0 bases; bases outside gene matches: 4. For the CDR3, the DNA is TGCGCCAGCAGCTTGGGGACTAGCGGGGGGGACCTCTCCTACGAGCAGTACTTC. Translation gives CASSLGTSGGDLSYEQYF. The entire variable domain, with the rest obtained from reference TRBV5-1 and TRBJ2-7, is as follows: KAGVTQTPRYLIKTRGQQVTLSCSPISGHRSVSWYQQTPGQGLQFLFEYFSETQRNKGNFPGRFSGRQFSNSRSEMNVSTLELGDSALYLCASSLGTSGGDLSYEQYFGPGTRLTVT.

Note on this clonotype: Possible read error: a much larger clone is one base away. The CDR3 protein is CSEMTYSYEQFF. The CDR3 DNA follows: TGCAGCGAGATGACCTACTCCTACGAGCAGTTCTTC. This sequence joins TRBV20-1 and TRBJ2-1; D call uncertain. The CDR3 spans 12 residues. Per germline, CDR1 DFQATT and CDR2 SNEGSKA (reference sequence).

This clonotype was recorded many times. CDR3: CASLGARGTEAFF. The CDR3 region has the DNA TGTGCCAGTTTGGGGGCGCGGGGGACTGAAGCTTTCTTT. The chain recombines TRBV28 with TRBJ1-1; maybe TRBD1 (6 bases). The CDR3 loop spans 13 amino acids. Germline values: CDR1 MDHEN, CDR2 SYDVKM. Trimming left V 9 bases short and J 5 bases short, with 16 bases between.

About this clonotype itself: With a much larger clone just one base away, this may be a read error. The chain combines TRBV27 with TRBJ1-1, with D possibly TRBD1 on 6 matching bases. The CDR3 extends over 15 amino acids. Germline CDR1 and CDR2: MNHEY and SMNVEV (reference sequence). CDR3 bases: TGTGCCTGCAGTTTAGGGGGGGACTTGAACACTGAAGCTTTCTTT. This sequence encodes CACSLGGDLNTEAFF.

The chain uses TRBV29-1 and TRBJ2-7; 9 nucleotides align to TRBD2. V dropped 1 base and J dropped 4; count of bases not matched to a gene: 11. The CDR3 covers 16 residues. Per germline, CDR1 SQVTM and CDR2 ANQGSEA. The CDR3 nucleotides are TGCAGCGTTGAAGGTTTAGCGGGGGAACTGAGATACGAGCAGTACTTC. The encoded protein is CSVEGLAGELRYEQYF.